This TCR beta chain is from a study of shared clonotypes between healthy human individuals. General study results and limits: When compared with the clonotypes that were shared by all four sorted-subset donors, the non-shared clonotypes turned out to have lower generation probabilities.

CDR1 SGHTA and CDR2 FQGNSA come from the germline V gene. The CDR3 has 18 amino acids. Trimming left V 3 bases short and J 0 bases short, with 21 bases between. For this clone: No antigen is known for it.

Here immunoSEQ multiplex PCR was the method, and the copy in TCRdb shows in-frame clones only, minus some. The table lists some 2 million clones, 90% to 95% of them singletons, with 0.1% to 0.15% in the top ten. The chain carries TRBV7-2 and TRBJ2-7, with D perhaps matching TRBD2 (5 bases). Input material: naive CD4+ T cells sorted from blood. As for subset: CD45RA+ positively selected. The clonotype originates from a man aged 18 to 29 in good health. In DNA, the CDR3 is TGTGCCAGCAGCTTCTCCCGGGGAGCGGAATCCTTCTCCTACGAGCAGTACTTC. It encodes CASSFSRGAESFSYEQYF.